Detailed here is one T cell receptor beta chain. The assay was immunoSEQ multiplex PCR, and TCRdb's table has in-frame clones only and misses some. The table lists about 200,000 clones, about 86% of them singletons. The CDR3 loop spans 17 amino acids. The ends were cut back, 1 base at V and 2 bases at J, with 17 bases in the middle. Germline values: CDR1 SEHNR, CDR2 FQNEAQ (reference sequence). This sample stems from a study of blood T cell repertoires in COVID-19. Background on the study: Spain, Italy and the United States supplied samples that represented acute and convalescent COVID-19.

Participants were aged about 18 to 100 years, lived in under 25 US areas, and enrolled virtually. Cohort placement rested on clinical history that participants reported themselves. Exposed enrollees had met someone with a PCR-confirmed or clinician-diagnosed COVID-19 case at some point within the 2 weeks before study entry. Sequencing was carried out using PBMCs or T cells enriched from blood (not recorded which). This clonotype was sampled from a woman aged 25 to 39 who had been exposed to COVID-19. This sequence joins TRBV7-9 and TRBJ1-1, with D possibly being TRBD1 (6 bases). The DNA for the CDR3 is TGTGCCAGCAGCTTAGTTTTTGGGCAGGGGCACAACACTGAAGCTTTCTTT. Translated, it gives CASSLVFGQGHNTEAFF.